This T cell receptor (beta chain) was identified in a study of shared clonotypes between healthy human individuals. Study results and caveats: Between a few donors, naive CD4 clonotypes were shared at a level of about 5%.

Roughly 200 ng DNA, 30,000 or so T cell genomes, went into each sorted-subset replicate PCR. Some clones are missing from TCRdb's copy, which holds only in-frame ones; the method was immunoSEQ multiplex PCR. The table has fewer than 850,000 clones, 72% seen once. The sample holds a few counts of this clone. Antigen: not known. Distinct nucleotide sequences in the sample also encode this CDR3. CDR3 length equals 15 residues. Germline assignment: CDR1 MNHEY and CDR2 SVGAGI. Unmatched junction bases numbered 6, after V lost 6 bases and J lost 4 bases. CD4+ cell separation produced CD45RA+ naive and CD45RA-negative memory subsets.

Sequencing was done on a sample of memory CD4+ T cells sorted from blood. Noted subset: CD45RA-negative fraction. The gene calls are TRBV6-5 and TRBJ2-1; 10 nucleotides line up with TRBD2. The sequence was obtained from a woman aged 25 to 39 in good health. CDR3 region: CASSLSSGSYNEQFF. The CDR3 nucleotides read TGTGCCAGCAGCCTTTCTAGCGGGAGTTACAATGAGCAGTTCTTC.